The rows below give T cell receptor beta chains drawn from one sample of a study of cytomegalovirus exposure and HLA in healthy donors. Sequencing used immunoSEQ multiplex PCR; TCRdb keeps in-frame clones, though not all of them. The sample lists about 190,000 clones, about four fifths seen once, with around 1.4% in the top ten. What was sequenced was PBMCs. These TCRs come from a woman aged 45-60 years in good health and CMV-seronegative. The CDR3 runs from the conserved cysteine through the conserved F or W. The D gene is left open where the match is weak. Rows may omit the clone size; those that give it use once, few, many or a size class.

clone_size j_call d_call v_call cdr3_aa cdr3_nt
NA TRBJ2-2 NA TRBV7-9 CASSSFTGELFF TGTGCCAGCAGCTCCTTTACCGGGGAGCTGTTTTTT
NA TRBJ1-1 NA TRBV6-6 CASYTAGVDLEAFF TGTGCCAGCTATACGGCGGGTGTAGACCTTGAAGCTTTCTTT
few TRBJ1-2 NA TRBV4-1 CASSPGAALYGYTF TGCGCCAGCAGCCCAGGGGCAGCTCTCTATGGCTACACCTTC
few TRBJ1-1 NA TRBV5-6 CASSLRRGEAFF TGTGCCAGCAGCCTGCGTCGAGGTGAAGCTTTCTTT
few TRBJ2-1 NA TRBV18 CASSRLVAASANEQFF TGTGCCAGTTCAAGGTTGGTGGCTGCTAGCGCCAATGAGCAGTTCTTC
NA TRBJ2-7 TRBD1 TRBV11-2 CASSLRRQGHEQYF TGTGCCAGCAGCTTACGTAGACAGGGCCACGAGCAGTACTTC
NA TRBJ1-4 NA TRBV1 CTSSHDRGHANEKLFF TGCACCAGCAGCCATGACAGGGGGCATGCTAATGAAAAACTGTTTTTT
NA TRBJ1-1 TRBD1 TRBV7-9 CASSFKTGGGKTEAFF TGTGCCAGCAGCTTTAAGACAGGGGGCGGGAAGACTGAAGCTTTCTTT
once TRBJ1-1 TRBD1 TRBV27 CASSPWDSLNTEAFF TGTGCCAGCAGTCCATGGGACAGCTTGAACACTGAAGCTTTCTTT
NA TRBJ1-4 NA TRBV7-9 CASSTLIHTWGPRGEKLFF TGTGCCAGCAGCACGTTGATACACACCTGGGGCCCGAGAGGTGAAAAACTGTTTTTT
NA TRBJ2-3 NA TRBV10-1 CASTRDFGTDTQYF TGCGCCAGCACCAGGGACTTCGGCACAGATACGCAGTATTTT
NA TRBJ2-7 TRBD1 TRBV7-9 CASSDYGQGGTSYEQYF TGTGCCAGCAGCGACTACGGACAGGGAGGAACCTCCTACGAGCAGTACTTC
NA TRBJ1-5 NA TRBV6-1 CAGGDLNQPQHF TGTGCCGGAGGGGACCTCAATCAGCCCCAGCATTTT
NA TRBJ1-2 TRBD1 TRBV7-2 CASTRDRANYGYTF TGTGCCAGCACCAGGGACAGGGCCAACTATGGCTACACCTTC
NA TRBJ2-7 TRBD2 TRBV5-1 CASSPGTRLAPPYEQYF TGCGCCAGCAGCCCGGGGACGAGACTAGCGCCTCCCTACGAGCAGTACTTC
NA TRBJ2-7 TRBD2 TRBV7-9 CASSSTSGGAGEQYF TGTGCCAGCAGCTCGACTAGCGGGGGGGCGGGCGAGCAGTACTTC
NA TRBJ2-7 TRBD1 TRBV2 CASSGQGFGSVQYF TGTGCCAGCAGTGGACAGGGTTTCGGGTCTGTGCAGTACTTC
NA TRBJ1-6 NA TRBV19 CASNRWFRGPPSYNSPLHF TGTGCCAGTAACCGATGGTTCAGGGGTCCCCCATCCTATAATTCACCCCTCCACTTT
NA TRBJ2-1 NA TRBV19 CASTSGPVQFF TGTGCCAGCACTAGTGGGCCTGTGCAGTTCTTC
NA TRBJ2-3 TRBD2 TRBV7-9 CASSTSGTSAYTQYF TGTGCCAGCAGCACCTCCGGGACTAGCGCTTATACGCAGTATTTT
NA TRBJ2-3 TRBD2 TRBV7-2 CASRRETTDTQYF TGTGCCAGCAGGCGGGAGACGACAGATACGCAGTATTTT
NA TRBJ1-6 TRBD1 TRBV6-1 CASRGQAFNSPLHF TGTGCCAGCAGAGGACAGGCCTTCAATTCACCCCTCCACTTT
NA TRBJ1-2 TRBD1 TRBV10-2 CASSVQGAQGYTF TGCGCCAGCAGTGTCCAGGGGGCTCAGGGCTACACCTTC
once TRBJ2-2 TRBD2 TRBV2 CASSEAGGRNTGELFF TGTGCCAGCAGTGAGGCGGGGGGTAGGAACACCGGGGAGCTGTTTTTT
once TRBJ2-3 TRBD2 TRBV7-2 CASSLDGGTDTQYF TGTGCCAGCAGCTTAGACGGGGGGACAGATACGCAGTATTTT
NA TRBJ1-2 NA TRBV5-1 CASSFTGVGYYGYTF TGCGCCAGCAGCTTCACAGGAGTCGGGTACTATGGCTACACCTTC
once TRBJ1-1 TRBD1 TRBV11-1 CASSQRTGGRTEAFF TGTGCCAGCAGCCAGAGGACAGGGGGCCGAACTGAAGCTTTCTTT
NA TRBJ1-5 NA TRBV19 CASRAETAIDQPQHF TGTGCCAGTAGGGCCGAGACAGCGATAGATCAGCCCCAGCATTTT
NA TRBJ2-7 NA TRBV27 CASRTQAYEQYF TGTGCCAGCAGGACACAGGCCTACGAGCAGTACTTC
once TRBJ2-1 TRBD2 TRBV5-4 CASSPGGEQFF TGTGCCAGCAGCCCGGGGGGTGAGCAGTTCTTC
many TRBJ2-7 TRBD1 TRBV6-6 CASSYWDSSYEQYF TGTGCCAGCAGTTACTGGGACAGCTCCTACGAGCAGTACTTC
NA TRBJ2-4 TRBD1 TRBV27 CASSLDPPTGVKNIQYF TGTGCCAGCAGTTTAGACCCCCCCACAGGGGTAAAAAACATTCAGTACTTC
few TRBJ1-4 NA TRBV29-1 CSVGSGPEKLFF TGCAGCGTTGGGTCAGGGCCTGAAAAACTGTTTTTT
NA TRBJ1-2 TRBD1 TRBV6-5 CASKRTGSSYGYTF TGTGCCAGCAAGCGGACAGGTTCATCCTATGGCTACACCTTC
NA TRBJ2-7 TRBD1 TRBV27 CASSLYQGQGPNEQYF TGTGCCAGCAGTTTATACCAGGGACAGGGCCCCAACGAGCAGTACTTC
NA TRBJ2-7 NA TRBV7-9 CASSFLGASYEQYF TGTGCCAGCAGCTTCTTGGGGGCCTCCTACGAGCAGTACTTC
few TRBJ1-3 NA TRBV5-4 CASSFPGSGNTIYF TGTGCCAGCAGCTTCCCAGGTTCTGGAAACACCATATATTTT
few TRBJ1-1 TRBD1 TRBV2 CASSVRGLNTEAFF TGTGCCAGCAGTGTCAGGGGGCTGAACACTGAAGCTTTCTTT
NA TRBJ1-1 NA TRBV19 CASSILREAFF TGTGCCAGTAGTATACTCCGGGAGGCTTTCTTT
once TRBJ1-6 NA TRBV2 CASSEQASNSPLHF TGTGCCAGCAGTGAACAGGCATCTAATTCACCCCTCCACTTT
NA TRBJ2-7 TRBD1 TRBV11-1 CASSPRTGGNEQYF TGTGCCAGCAGCCCGCGGACAGGGGGCAACGAGCAGTACTTC
NA TRBJ1-1 NA TRBV9 CASSVGTLLGDTEAFF TGTGCCAGCAGCGTGGGGACTCTTTTAGGGGACACTGAAGCTTTCTTT
NA TRBJ1-2 NA TRBV5-6 CASSFGLQRDYGYTF TGTGCCAGCAGCTTCGGACTCCAGAGAGACTATGGCTACACCTTC